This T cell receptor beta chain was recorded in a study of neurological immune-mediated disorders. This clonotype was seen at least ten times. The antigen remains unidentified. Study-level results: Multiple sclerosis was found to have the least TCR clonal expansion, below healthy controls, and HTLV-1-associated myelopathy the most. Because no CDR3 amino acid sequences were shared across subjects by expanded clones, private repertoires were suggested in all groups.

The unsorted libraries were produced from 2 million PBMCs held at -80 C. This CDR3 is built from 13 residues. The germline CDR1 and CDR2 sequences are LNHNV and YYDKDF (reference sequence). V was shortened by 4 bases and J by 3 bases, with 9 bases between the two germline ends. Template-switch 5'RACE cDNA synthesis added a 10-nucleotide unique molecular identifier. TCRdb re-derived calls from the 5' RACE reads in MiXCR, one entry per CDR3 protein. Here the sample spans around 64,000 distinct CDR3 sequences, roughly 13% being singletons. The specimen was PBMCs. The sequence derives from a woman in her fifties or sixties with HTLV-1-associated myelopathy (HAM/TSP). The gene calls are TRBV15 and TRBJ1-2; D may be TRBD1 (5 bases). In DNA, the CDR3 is TGTGCCACCAGCATCGACAGCTACTATGGCTACACCTTC. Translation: CATSIDSYYGYTF.